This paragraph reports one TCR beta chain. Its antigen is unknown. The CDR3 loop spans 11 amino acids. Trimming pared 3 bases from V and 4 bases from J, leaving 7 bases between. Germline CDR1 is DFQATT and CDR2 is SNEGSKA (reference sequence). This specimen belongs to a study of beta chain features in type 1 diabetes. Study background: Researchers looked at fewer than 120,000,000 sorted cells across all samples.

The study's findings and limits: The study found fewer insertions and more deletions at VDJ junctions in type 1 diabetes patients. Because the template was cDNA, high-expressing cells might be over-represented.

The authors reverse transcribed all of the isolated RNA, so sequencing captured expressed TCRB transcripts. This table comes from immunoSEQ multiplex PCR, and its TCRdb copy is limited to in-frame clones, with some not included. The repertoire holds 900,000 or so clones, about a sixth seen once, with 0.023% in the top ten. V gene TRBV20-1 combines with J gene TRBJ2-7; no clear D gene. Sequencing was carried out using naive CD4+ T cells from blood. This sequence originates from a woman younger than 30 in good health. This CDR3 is CSARSPYEQYF. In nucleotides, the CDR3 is TGCAGTGCTAGGTCTCCTTACGAGCAGTACTTC.